This T cell receptor beta chain was identified in a study of cytomegalovirus exposure and HLA in healthy donors. Produced via immunoSEQ multiplex PCR; TCRdb's table is partial and in-frame only. Among over 100,000 clones, about 95% were seen once, and the ten largest hold almost 0.9%. Looked up from germline, CDR1 is MGHRA and CDR2 is YSYEKL. Trimming removed 0 bases from V and 3 bases from J, with 11 bases in between. The CDR3 is made up of 15 amino acids. The sequencing sample was made of PBMCs. This TCR was sampled from a woman aged 18-29 years in good health and CMV-seronegative. The V and J genes are TRBV4-1 and TRBJ1-2; D is perhaps TRBD1 (6 bases). The CDR3 bases are TGCGCCAGCAGCCAAGAGGGCAGGGGAGACTATGGCTACACCTTC. This translates into CASSQEGRGDYGYTF.